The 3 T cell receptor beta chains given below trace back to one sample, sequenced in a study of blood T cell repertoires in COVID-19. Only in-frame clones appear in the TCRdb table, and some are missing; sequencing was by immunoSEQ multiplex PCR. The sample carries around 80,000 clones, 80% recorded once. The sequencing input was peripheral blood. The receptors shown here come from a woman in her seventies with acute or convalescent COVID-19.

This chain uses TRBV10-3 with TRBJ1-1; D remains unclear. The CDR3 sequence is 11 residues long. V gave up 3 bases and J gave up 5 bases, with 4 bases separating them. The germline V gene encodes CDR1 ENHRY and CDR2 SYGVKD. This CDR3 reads CAISDRTEAFF. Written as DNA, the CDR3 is TGTGCCATCAGTGACCGGACTGAAGCTTTCTTT.

CDR3 region: CASSQWTGKAFF. The DNA for the CDR3 is TGTGCCAGCAGCCAGTGGACAGGGAAAGCTTTCTTT. This chain connects TRBV5-4 to TRBJ1-1, with 8 bases identical to TRBD1. V lost 4 bases to trimming and J lost 9 bases; unmatched junction nucleotides: 5. CDR1 is SGHNT and CDR2 is YYREEE in the germline V gene (reference sequence). This CDR3 has 12 amino acids.

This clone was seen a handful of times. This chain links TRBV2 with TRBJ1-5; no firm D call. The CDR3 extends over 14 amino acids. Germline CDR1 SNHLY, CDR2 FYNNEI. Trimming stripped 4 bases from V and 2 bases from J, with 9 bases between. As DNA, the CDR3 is TGTGCCAGCAGTGCACTTGCTGGCAATCAGCCCCAGCATTTT. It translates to CASSALAGNQPQHF. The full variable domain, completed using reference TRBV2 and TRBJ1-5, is EPEVTQTPSHQVTQMGQEVILRCVPISNHLYFYWYRQILGQKVEFLVSFYNNEISEKSEIFDDQFSVERPDGSNFTLKIRSTKLEDSAMYFCASSALAGNQPQHFGDGTRLSIL.